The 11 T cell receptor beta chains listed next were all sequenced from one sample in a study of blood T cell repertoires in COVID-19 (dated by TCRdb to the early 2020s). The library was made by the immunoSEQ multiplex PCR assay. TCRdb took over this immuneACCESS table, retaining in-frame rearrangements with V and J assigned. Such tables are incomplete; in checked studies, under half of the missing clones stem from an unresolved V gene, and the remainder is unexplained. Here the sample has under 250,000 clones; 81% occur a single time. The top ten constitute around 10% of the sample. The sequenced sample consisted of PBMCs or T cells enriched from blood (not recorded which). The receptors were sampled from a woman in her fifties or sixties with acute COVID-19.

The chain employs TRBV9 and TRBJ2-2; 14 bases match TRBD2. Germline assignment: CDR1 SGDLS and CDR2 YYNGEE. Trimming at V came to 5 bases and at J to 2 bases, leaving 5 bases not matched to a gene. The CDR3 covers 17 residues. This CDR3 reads CASSEGLAGANTGELFF. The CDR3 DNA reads TGTGCCAGCAGTGAGGGACTAGCGGGGGCCAACACCGGGGAGCTGTTTTTT.

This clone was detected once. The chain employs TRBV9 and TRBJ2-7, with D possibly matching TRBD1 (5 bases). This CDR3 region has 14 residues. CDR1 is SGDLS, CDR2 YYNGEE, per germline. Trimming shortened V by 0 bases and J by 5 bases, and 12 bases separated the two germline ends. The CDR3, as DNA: TGTGCCAGCAGCGTAGTCAGCACAGGACACGAGCAGTACTTC. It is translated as CASSVVSTGHEQYF.

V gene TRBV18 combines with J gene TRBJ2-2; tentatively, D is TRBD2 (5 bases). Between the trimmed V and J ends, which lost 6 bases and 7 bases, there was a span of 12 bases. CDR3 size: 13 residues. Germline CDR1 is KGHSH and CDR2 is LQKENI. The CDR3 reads CASSLGRGGELFF. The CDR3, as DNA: TGTGCCAGCTCGCTTGGACGGGGCGGGGAGCTGTTTTTT.

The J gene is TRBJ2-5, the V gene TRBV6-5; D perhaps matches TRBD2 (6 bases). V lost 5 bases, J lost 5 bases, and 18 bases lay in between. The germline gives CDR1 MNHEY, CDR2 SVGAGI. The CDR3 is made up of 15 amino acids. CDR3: CASSRLGSGSETQYF. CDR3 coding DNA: TGTGCCAGCAGTCGACTAGGAAGTGGGTCGGAGACCCAGTACTTC.

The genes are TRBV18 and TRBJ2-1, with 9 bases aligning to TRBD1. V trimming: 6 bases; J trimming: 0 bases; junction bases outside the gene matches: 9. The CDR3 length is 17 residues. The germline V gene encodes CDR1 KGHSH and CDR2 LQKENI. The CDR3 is CASSRLGQGSSYNEQFF. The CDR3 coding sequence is TGTGCCAGCTCGCGCCTGGGACAGGGAAGCTCCTACAATGAGCAGTTCTTC.

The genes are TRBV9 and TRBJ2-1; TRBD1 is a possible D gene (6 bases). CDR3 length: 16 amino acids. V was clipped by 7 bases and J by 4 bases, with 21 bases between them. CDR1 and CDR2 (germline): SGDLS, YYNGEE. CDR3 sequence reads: CASSELGQGKYNEQFF. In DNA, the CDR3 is TGTGCCAGCTCCGAACTGGGGCAGGGGAAATACAATGAGCAGTTCTTC.

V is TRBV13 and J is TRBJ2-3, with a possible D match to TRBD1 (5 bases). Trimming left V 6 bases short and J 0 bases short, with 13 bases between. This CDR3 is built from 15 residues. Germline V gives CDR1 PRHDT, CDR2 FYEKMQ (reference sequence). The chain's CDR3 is CASSRRRTSTDTQYF. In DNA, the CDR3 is TGTGCCAGCAGTCGCCGACGGACAAGCACAGATACGCAGTATTTT.

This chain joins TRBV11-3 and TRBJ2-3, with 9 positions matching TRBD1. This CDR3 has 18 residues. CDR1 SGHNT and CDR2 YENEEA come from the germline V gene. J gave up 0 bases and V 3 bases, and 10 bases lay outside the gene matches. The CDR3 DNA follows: TGTGCCAGCAGCTTGGGGACAGGGAGATCCACTAGCACAGATACGCAGTATTTT. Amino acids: CASSLGTGRSTSTDTQYF.

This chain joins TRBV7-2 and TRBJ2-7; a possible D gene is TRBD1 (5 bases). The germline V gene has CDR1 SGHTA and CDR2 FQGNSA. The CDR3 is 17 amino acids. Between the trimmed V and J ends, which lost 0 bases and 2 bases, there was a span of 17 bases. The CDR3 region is CASSLAWGALLAYEQYF. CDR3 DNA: TGTGCCAGCAGCTTAGCGTGGGGCGCCCTCCTCGCCTACGAGCAGTACTTC.

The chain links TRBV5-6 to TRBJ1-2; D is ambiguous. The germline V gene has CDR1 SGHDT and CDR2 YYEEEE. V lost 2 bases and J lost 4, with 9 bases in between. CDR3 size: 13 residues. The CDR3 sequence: CASSFVDTYGYTF. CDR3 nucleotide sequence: TGTGCCAGCAGCTTCGTAGACACCTATGGCTACACCTTC.

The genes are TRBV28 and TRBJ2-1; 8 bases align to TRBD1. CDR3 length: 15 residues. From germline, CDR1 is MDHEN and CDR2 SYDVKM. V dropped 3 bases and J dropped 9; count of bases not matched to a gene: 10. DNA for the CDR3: TGTGCCAGCAGTTTGGACAGGGTACGGCGGGGTGAGCAGTTCTTC. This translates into CASSLDRVRRGEQFF.